A selection of T cell receptor beta chains follows, all from one sample in a study of T cell responses to AZD1222 COVID-19 vaccine. Libraries were prepared by immunoSEQ multiplex PCR; TCRdb keeps only in-frame clonotypes and omits some of them. This table has about 150,000 clones, about 92% appearing once. The sequenced sample was peripheral blood, obtained on day 0 of AZD1222 vaccination. These receptors were collected from an adult in good health. The CDR3 runs from the conserved cysteine through the conserved F or W. The D gene is left open where the match is weak. Where a row states a size, it is once, few, many or the class of an expanded clone; other rows omit it.

j_call v_call clone_size d_call cdr3_nt cdr3_aa
TRBJ2-1 TRBV5-1 . . TGCGCCGGCAGCTTGGCCTTAGACAGGAGTATATCGTTCTTC CAGSLALDRSISFF
TRBJ2-6 TRBV4-1 few TRBD1 TGCGCCAGCAGCCCTCAGGGGGCTACTATCTCTGGGGCCAACGTCCTGACTTTC CASSPQGATISGANVLTF
TRBJ1-6 TRBV10-3 . TRBD1 TGTGCCATCAGTGAATTGGGACAGGGGGACTCACCCCTCCACTTT CAISELGQGDSPLHF
TRBJ2-7 TRBV4-3 . . TGCGCCAGCAGCCAAGGTGAGGTCCCCTACGAGCAGTACTTC CASSQGEVPYEQYF
TRBJ2-1 TRBV7-9 . . TGTGCCAGCAGCTTCGTGACGGGTGAGCAGTTCTTC CASSFVTGEQFF
TRBJ1-2 TRBV5-5 . . TGTGCCAGCAGCTTGGCTCCGGGACGGAAGAACTATGGCTACACCTTC CASSLAPGRKNYGYTF
TRBJ1-3 TRBV10-3 . TRBD1 TGTGCCTCTTCCGCCCGGGACAGGGGGAATGGAAACACCATATATTTT CASSARDRGNGNTIYF
TRBJ1-6 TRBV5-1 . TRBD1 TGCGCCAGCAGCTTAAAGACAGGGATTGGGTCACCCCTCCACTTT CASSLKTGIGSPLHF
TRBJ2-3 TRBV2 . TRBD2 TGTGCCAGCAGTCCTGGACTAGCGGTGTCTAGCACAGATACGCAGTATTTT CASSPGLAVSSTDTQYF
TRBJ2-3 TRBV7-6 . . TGTGCCAGCAGCTCGGACCTAGCAGATACGCAGTATTTT CASSSDLADTQYF
TRBJ2-6 TRBV9 . TRBD1 TGTGCCAGCAGCGGAGAATGGGGACAGGGCTCTGGGGCCAACGTCCTGACTTTC CASSGEWGQGSGANVLTF
TRBJ2-1 TRBV28 . TRBD2 TGTGCCAGCAGTTCCCAGAGGACTAGCGGGGCGGCCTACAATGAGCAGTTCTTC CASSSQRTSGAAYNEQFF
TRBJ1-4 TRBV10-2 . . TGCGCCAGCAGTGAGTCGTGGGGGGGTGAAAAACTGTTTTTT CASSESWGGEKLFF